The next 9 T cell receptor beta chains were all read from a single sample in a study of shared clonotypes between healthy human individuals (dated by TCRdb to the early 2020s). The receptor library was made with the immunoSEQ multiplex PCR assay. Here the immuneACCESS table is served through TCRdb, limited to in-frame sequences with V and J called. Missing clones are a known gap in these copies; in checked studies unresolved V genes cover under half, and the rest lacks a known reason. This sample lists just over 2,000,000 clones; roughly 96% were detected once. The ten biggest clones cover around 0.13% of the sample. Sequencing was carried out using naive CD4+ T cells sorted from blood. The cell subset or site label for this specimen denotes: CD45RA+ positively selected. The receptors come from a man in his late teens or twenties in good health.

Of note for this clone: Other DNA variants within this sample encode the same CDR3. The chain combines TRBV5-1 with TRBJ2-7; D perhaps matches TRBD2 (5 bases). This CDR3 has 13 residues. Germline lookup yields CDR1 SGHRS and CDR2 YFSETQ. Trimming pared 4 bases from V and 4 bases from J, leaving 12 bases between. The CDR3 protein is CASSLTGSYEQYF. CDR3 nucleotide sequence: TGCGCCAGCAGCCTGACGGGATCATACGAGCAGTACTTC.

A single count supports this clone. The rearrangement joins TRBV5-4 to TRBJ1-5; 9 nucleotides line up with TRBD1. The CDR3 sequence is 15 residues long. Trimming cost V 4 bases and J 6 bases; bases outside gene matches: 8. Germline CDR1 and CDR2: SGHNT and YYREEE (reference sequence). Here the CDR3 reads CASSRPGTGSQPQHF. CDR3 in DNA: TGTGCCAGCAGCAGGCCCGGGACAGGGAGTCAGCCCCAGCATTTT. Together with reference TRBV5-4 and TRBJ1-5, the CDR3 gives the full variable domain: ETGVTQSPTHLIKTRGQQVTLRCSSQSGHNTVSWYQQALGQGPQFIFQYYREEENGRGNFPPRFSGLQFPNYSSELNVNALELDDSALYLCASSRPGTGSQPQHFGDGTRLSIL.

Of note for this clone: Distinct nucleotide sequences in the sample also encode this CDR3. The chain recombines TRBV5-1 with TRBJ1-4, with D possibly TRBD1 on 6 matching bases. Trimming took off 4 bases at V and 0 bases at J, with 10 bases between the two ends. Germline-derived CDR1 and CDR2 are SGHRS and YFSETQ. The CDR3 sequence is 15 residues long. The CDR3 loop reads CASSPGTTTNEKLFF. The CDR3 DNA reads as TGCGCCAGCAGCCCCGGGACAACAACTAATGAAAAACTGTTTTTT.

This clone was found a few times. DNA of the CDR3: TGCGCCAGCAGTGAGTCGGGTGCGGGGAGTTCCTACGAGCAGTACTTC. It codes for CASSESGAGSSYEQYF. The chain couples TRBV10-1 to TRBJ2-7, with D maybe TRBD2 (6 bases). This CDR3 is built from 16 residues. Germline V CDR1 and CDR2: WNHNN, SYGVQD (reference sequence). V gave up 0 bases and J gave up 1 base, with 13 bases separating them.

The CDR3 loop reads CASSFRSRPDTGELFF. CDR3 bases: TGTGCCAGCAGTTTTCGAAGTCGGCCGGACACCGGGGAGCTGTTTTTT. The chain carries TRBV6-6 and TRBJ2-2; D gene ambiguous. Germline V gives CDR1 MNHNY, CDR2 SVGAGI (reference sequence). Trimming took 4 bases from V and 3 from J, leaving 15 bases between them. CDR3 size: 16 residues.

The rearrangement uses TRBV5-6 and TRBJ1-5, with D possibly TRBD1 on 6 matching bases. Germline V gene sequence: CDR1 SGHDT, CDR2 YYEEEE. V dropped 2 bases and J dropped 5 bases, with 11 bases sitting between them. CDR3 length: 14 residues. The CDR3 DNA sequence: TGTGCCAGCAGCTTCAGACAGGCCTATCAGCCCCAGCATTTT. Protein sequence: CASSFRQAYQPQHF.

The chain carries TRBV18 and TRBJ2-5; perhaps TRBD2 as D (5 bases). The CDR3 is made up of 12 amino acids. CDR1 is KGHSH and CDR2 is LQKENI in the germline V gene. Trimming left V 4 bases short and J 5 bases short, with 8 bases between. The CDR3 region has the DNA TGTGCCAGCTCACGGCCGGGGGAGACCCAGTACTTC. Encoded protein: CASSRPGETQYF.

The chain carries TRBV6-5 and TRBJ2-7; TRBD1 is a possible D gene (6 bases). CDR3 length: 16 residues. The germline V gene encodes CDR1 MNHEY and CDR2 SVGAGI. Trimming removed 0 bases from V and 0 bases from J, with 12 bases in between. This chain's CDR3 is CASSYSWTASSYEQYF. In DNA form, the CDR3 reads TGTGCCAGCAGTTACTCTTGGACAGCGAGCTCCTACGAGCAGTACTTC.

This clone was counted a single time. This chain connects TRBV7-8 to TRBJ2-7; D is unresolved. V was pared by 4 bases and J by 2 bases, with 6 bases between. Germline values: CDR1 SGHVS, CDR2 FQNEAQ. The CDR3 spans 12 residues. As DNA, the CDR3 is TGTGCCAGCAGCTCTTCGGCCTACGAGCAGTACTTC. It is translated as CASSSSAYEQYF.